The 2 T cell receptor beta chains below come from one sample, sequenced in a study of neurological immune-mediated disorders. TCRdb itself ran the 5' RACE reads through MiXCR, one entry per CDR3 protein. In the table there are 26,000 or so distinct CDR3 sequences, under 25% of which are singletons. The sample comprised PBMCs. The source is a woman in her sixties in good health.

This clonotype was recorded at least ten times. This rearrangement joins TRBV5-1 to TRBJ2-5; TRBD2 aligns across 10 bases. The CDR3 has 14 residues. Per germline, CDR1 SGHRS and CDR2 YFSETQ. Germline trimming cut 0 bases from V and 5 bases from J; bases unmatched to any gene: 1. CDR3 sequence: CASSLEAGGETQYF. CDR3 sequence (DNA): TGCGCCAGCAGCTTGGAAGCGGGAGGGGAGACCCAGTACTTC. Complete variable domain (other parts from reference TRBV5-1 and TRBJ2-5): KAGVTQTPRYLIKTRGQQVTLSCSPISGHRSVSWYQQTPGQGLQFLFEYFSETQRNKGNFPGRFSGRQFSNSRSEMNVSTLELGDSALYLCASSLEAGGETQYFGPGTRLLVL.

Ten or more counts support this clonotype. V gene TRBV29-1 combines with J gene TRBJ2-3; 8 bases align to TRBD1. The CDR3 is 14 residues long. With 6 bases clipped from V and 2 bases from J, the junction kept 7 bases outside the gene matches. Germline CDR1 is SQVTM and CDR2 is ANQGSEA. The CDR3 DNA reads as TGCAGCGTCTCGACAGGGGTCACCACAGATACGCAGTATTTT. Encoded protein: CSVSTGVTTDTQYF.